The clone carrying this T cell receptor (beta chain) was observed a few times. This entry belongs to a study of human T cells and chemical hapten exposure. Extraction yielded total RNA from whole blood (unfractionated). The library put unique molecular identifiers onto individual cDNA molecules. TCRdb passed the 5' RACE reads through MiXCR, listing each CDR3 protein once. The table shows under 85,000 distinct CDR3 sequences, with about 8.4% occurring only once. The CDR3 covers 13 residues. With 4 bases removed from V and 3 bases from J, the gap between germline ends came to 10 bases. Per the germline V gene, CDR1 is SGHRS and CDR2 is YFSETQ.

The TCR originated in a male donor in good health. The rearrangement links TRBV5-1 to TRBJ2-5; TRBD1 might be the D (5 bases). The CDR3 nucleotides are TGCGCCAGCAGCACACGACAGAAAGAGACCCAGTACTTC. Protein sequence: CASSTRQKETQYF.